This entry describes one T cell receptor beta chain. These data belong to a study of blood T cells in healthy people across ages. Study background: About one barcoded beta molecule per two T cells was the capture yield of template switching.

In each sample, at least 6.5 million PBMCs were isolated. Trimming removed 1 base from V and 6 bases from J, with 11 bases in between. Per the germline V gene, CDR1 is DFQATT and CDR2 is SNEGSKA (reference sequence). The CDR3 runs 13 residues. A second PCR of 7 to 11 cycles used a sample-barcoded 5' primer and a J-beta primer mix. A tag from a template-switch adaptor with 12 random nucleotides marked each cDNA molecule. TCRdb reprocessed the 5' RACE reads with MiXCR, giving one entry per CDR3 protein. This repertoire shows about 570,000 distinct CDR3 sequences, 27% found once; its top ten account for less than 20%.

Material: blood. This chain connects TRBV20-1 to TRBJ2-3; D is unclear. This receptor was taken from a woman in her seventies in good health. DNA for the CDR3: TGCAGTGCTAGAGCAACCAGCGCTGATACGCAGTATTTT. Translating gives CSARATSADTQYF.